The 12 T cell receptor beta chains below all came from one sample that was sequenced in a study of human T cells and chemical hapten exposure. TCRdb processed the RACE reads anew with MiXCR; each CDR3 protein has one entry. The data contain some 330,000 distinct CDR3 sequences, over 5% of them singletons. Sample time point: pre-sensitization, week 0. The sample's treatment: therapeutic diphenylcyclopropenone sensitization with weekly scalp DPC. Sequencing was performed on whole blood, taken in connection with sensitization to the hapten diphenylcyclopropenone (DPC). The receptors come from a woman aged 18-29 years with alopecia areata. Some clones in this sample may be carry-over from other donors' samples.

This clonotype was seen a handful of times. The CDR3 spells CASSLSRFGGNYGYTF. For the CDR3, the DNA is TGTGCCAGCAGCTTAAGTCGTTTTGGCGGGAACTATGGCTACACCTTC. The chain joins TRBV11-2 to TRBJ1-2; D gene uncertain. Between the trimmed V and J ends, which lost 2 bases and 2 bases, there was a span of 15 bases. The CDR3 loop spans 16 amino acids. Germline V gene sequence: CDR1 SGHAT, CDR2 FQNNGV.

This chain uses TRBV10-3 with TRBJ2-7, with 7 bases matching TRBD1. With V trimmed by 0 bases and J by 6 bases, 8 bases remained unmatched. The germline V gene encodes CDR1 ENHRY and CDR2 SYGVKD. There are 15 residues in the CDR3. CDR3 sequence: CAISESLQGISEQYF. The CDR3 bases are TGTGCCATCAGTGAGTCATTACAGGGGATTAGCGAGCAGTACTTC.

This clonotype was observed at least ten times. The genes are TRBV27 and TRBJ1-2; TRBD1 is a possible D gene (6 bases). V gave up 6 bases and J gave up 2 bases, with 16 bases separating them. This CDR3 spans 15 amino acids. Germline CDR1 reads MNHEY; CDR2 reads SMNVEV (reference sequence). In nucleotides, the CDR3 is TGTGCCAGCAGGACTCCAGGGGAGGTAAACTATGGCTACACCTTC. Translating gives CASRTPGEVNYGYTF.

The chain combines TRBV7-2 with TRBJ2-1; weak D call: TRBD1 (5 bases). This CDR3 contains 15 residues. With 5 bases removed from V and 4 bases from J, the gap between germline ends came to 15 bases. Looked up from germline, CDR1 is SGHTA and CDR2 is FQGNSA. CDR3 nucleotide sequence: TGTGCCAGCAGCCCCGCCGGCAGGGATTACAATGAGCAGTTCTTC. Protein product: CASSPAGRDYNEQFF.

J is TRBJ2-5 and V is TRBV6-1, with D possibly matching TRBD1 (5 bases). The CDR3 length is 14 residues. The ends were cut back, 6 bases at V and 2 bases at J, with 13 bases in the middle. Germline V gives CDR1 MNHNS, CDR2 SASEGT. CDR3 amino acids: CASSDLTGQETQYF. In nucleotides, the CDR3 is TGTGCCAGCAGCGACCTTACAGGACAAGAGACCCAGTACTTC.

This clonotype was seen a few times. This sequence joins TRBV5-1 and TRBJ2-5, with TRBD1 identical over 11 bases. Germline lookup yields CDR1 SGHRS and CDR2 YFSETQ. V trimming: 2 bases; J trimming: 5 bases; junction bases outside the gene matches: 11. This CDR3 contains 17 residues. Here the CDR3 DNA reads TGCGCCAGCAGCTTCCAGCCCCGGGACAGGGGGATCGAGACCCAGTACTTC. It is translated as CASSFQPRDRGIETQYF. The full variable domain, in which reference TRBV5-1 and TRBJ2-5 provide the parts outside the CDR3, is KAGVTQTPRYLIKTRGQQVTLSCSPISGHRSVSWYQQTPGQGLQFLFEYFSETQRNKGNFPGRFSGRQFSNSRSEMNVSTLELGDSALYLCASSFQPRDRGIETQYFGPGTRLLVL.

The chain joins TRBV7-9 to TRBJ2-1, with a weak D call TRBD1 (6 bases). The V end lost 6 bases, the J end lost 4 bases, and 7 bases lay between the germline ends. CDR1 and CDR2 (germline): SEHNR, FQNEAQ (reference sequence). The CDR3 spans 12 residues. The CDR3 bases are TGTGCCAGCAGTGACAGGTACAATGAGCAGTTCTTC. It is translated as CASSDRYNEQFF.

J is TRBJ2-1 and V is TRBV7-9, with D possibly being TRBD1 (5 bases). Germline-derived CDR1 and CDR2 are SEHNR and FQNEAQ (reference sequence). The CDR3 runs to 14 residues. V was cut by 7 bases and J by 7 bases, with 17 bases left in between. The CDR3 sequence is CASTNSGYRNEQFF. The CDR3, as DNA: TGTGCCAGCACCAATTCAGGGTATAGGAATGAGCAGTTCTTC.

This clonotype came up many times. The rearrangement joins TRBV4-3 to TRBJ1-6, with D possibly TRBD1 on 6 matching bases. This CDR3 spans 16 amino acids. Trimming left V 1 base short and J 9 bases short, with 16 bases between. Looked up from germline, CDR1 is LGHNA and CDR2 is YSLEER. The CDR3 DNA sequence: TGCGCCAGCAGCCAAGCATCAGGGGTAAAGAGTTCACCCCTCCACTTT. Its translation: CASSQASGVKSSPLHF.

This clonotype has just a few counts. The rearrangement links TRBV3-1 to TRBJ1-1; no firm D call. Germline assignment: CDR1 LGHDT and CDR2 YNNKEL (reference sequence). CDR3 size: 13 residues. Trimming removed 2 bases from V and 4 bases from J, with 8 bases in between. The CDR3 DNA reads TGTGCCAGCAGCCAATTGGAGGGCACTGAAGCTTTCTTT. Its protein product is CASSQLEGTEAFF. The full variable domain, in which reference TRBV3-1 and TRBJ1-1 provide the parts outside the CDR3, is DTAVSQTPKYLVTQMGNDKSIKCEQNLGHDTMYWYKQDSKKFLKIMFSYNNKELIINETVPNRFSPKSPDKAHLNLHINSLELGDSAVYFCASSQLEGTEAFFGQGTRLTVV.

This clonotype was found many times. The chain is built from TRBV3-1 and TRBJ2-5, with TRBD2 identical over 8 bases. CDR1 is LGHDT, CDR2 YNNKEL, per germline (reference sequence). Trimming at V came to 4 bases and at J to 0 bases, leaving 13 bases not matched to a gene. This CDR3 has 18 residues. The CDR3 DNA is TGTGCCAGCAGCCTAAGAAGGGAGGCGGGAGGCTACCAAGAGACCCAGTACTTC. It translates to CASSLRREAGGYQETQYF.

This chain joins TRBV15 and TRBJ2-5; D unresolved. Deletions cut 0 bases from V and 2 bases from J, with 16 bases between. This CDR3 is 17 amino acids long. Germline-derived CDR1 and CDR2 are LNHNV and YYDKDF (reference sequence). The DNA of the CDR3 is TGTGCCACCAGCAGAGATAAGGTCGTCAGTGTGCAAGAGACCCAGTACTTC. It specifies CATSRDKVVSVQETQYF.